What follows are 10 T cell receptor beta chains derived from one specimen sequenced in a study of blood T cell repertoires in COVID-19. Assay used: immunoSEQ multiplex PCR; TCRdb lists only in-frame clones, some missing. The sample holds 170,000 or so clones; roughly 83% are singletons and the top ten take around an eighth. The sequenced sample consisted of peripheral blood. These receptors originate from a young man with active or convalescent COVID-19.

The V and J genes are TRBV5-4 and TRBJ2-1; D perhaps matches TRBD1 (5 bases). Germline V CDR1 and CDR2: SGHNT, YYREEE (reference sequence). This CDR3 has 13 residues. Between the trimmed V and J ends, which lost 4 bases and 8 bases, there was a span of 13 bases. CDR3 sequence reads: CASSTQGIDEQFF. The CDR3 coding sequence is TGTGCCAGCAGCACCCAGGGTATCGATGAGCAGTTCTTC.

The chain carries TRBV28 and TRBJ1-3, with D uncertain. The V gene's germline CDR1 is MDHEN and CDR2 SYDVKM. CDR3 length: 16 amino acids. V was clipped by 6 bases and J by 4 bases, with 19 bases between them. The CDR3 nucleotides read TGTGCCAGCAGCCCCGGCCGCGGCCGGGTAGGAAACACCATATATTTT. Translating gives CASSPGRGRVGNTIYF. The variable domain in full, completed from reference TRBV28 and TRBJ1-3, reads DVKVTQSSRYLVKRTGEKVFLECVQDMDHENMFWYRQDPGLGLRLIYFSYDVKMKEKGDIPEGYSVSREKKERFSLILESASTNQTSMYLCASSPGRGRVGNTIYFGEGSWLTVV.

The J gene is TRBJ2-5, the V gene TRBV29-1; tentatively, D is TRBD2 (6 bases). CDR3 length equals 12 residues. V lost 0 bases, J lost 5 bases, and 7 bases lay in between. CDR1 SQVTM and CDR2 ANQGSEA come from the germline V gene. This CDR3 reads CSVEDGGETQYF. CDR3 sequence (DNA): TGCAGCGTTGAAGATGGAGGGGAGACCCAGTACTTC.

This chain's CDR3 is CASSRGWVNEQYF. CDR3 DNA: TGTGCCAGCAGCCGAGGGTGGGTGAACGAGCAGTACTTC. The chain combines TRBV7-9 with TRBJ2-7; D is possibly TRBD2 (5 bases). Trimming removed 5 bases at V and 5 bases at J, with 13 bases between. The CDR3 sequence is 13 residues long. CDR1 is SEHNR, CDR2 FQNEAQ, per germline (reference sequence).

The CDR3 DNA reads as TGTGCCAGCAGTTTATCGTGGCGGAGCTCCTATAATTCACCCCTCCACTTT. This sequence encodes CASSLSWRSSYNSPLHF. The chain joins TRBV27 to TRBJ1-6; D uncertain. The CDR3 length is 17 residues. CDR1 is MNHEY, CDR2 SMNVEV, per germline (reference sequence). V lost 0 bases, J lost 0 bases, and 9 bases lay in between.

The chain recombines TRBV18 with TRBJ1-3, with a weak D call TRBD1 (5 bases). V lost 2 bases to trimming and J lost 4 bases, with 12 bases between them. Germline V gene data show CDR1 as KGHSH and CDR2 as LQKENI. The CDR3 consists of 15 residues. In DNA, the CDR3 is TGTGCCAGCTCACCAGGCGGGGGAATCGGAAACACCATATATTTT. Its translation: CASSPGGGIGNTIYF.

V is TRBV4-3 and J is TRBJ2-5, with 11 bases identical to TRBD2. CDR3 length equals 18 residues. Germline-derived CDR1 and CDR2 are LGHNA and YSLEER. With 3 bases clipped from V and 5 bases from J, the junction kept 14 bases outside the gene matches. The CDR3 coding sequence is TGCGCCAGCAGCCACGAACCCCCGGGACTAGCGGCCGGGGAGACCCAGTACTTC. It is translated as CASSHEPPGLAAGETQYF.

The rearrangement uses TRBV19 and TRBJ2-1; 10 bases are a match to TRBD1. V trimming: 2 bases; J trimming: 5 bases; junction bases outside the gene matches: 6. The CDR3 has 16 amino acids. Germline CDR1 LNHDA, CDR2 SQIVND (reference sequence). The CDR3 region has the DNA TGTGCCAGTAGTATATTCCCGGGACAGGGGAACAATGAGCAGTTCTTC. Amino acid sequence: CASSIFPGQGNNEQFF.

In this sample, this clone turned up once. This rearrangement joins TRBV30 to TRBJ1-1; 10 nucleotides align to TRBD1. There are 18 residues in the CDR3. Germline CDR1 and CDR2: GTSNPN and SVGIG (reference sequence). J was trimmed by 3 bases and V by 0 bases; bases with no gene match: 13. The CDR3 loop is CAWSVWTRRDRGYTEAFF. As DNA, the CDR3 is TGTGCCTGGAGTGTATGGACGAGAAGGGACAGGGGTTACACTGAAGCTTTCTTT. The variable domain in full, completed from reference TRBV30 and TRBJ1-1, reads SQTIHQWPATLVQPVGSPLSLECTVEGTSNPNLYWYRQAAGRGLQLLFYSVGIGQISSEVPQNLSASRPQDRQFILSSKKLLLSDSGFYLCAWSVWTRRDRGYTEAFFGQGTRLTVV.

The rearrangement joins TRBV5-6 to TRBJ2-2; TRBD1 agrees at 8 bases. This CDR3 comprises 13 residues. Unmatched junction bases numbered 2, after V lost 4 bases and J lost 6 bases. The germline V gene has CDR1 SGHDT and CDR2 YYEEEE. The CDR3 region has the DNA TGTGCCAGCAGCAGGACAGGGCCCGGGGAGCTGTTTTTT. This codes for CASSRTGPGELFF.